Included here is one TCR beta chain sequence, with context. This CDR3 comprises 16 residues. Germline V lookup: CDR1 SGHAT, CDR2 FQNNGV. The V end lost 6 bases, the J end lost 4 bases, and 18 bases lay between the germline ends. This specimen comes from a study of control samples from healthy donors and cancer patients. Profiled with immunoSEQ multiplex PCR; TCRdb holds only in-frame clones, not every one. The sample lists about 410,000 clones, 75% to 95% occurring once. Sequencing was performed on PBMCs. This TCR was sampled from a man aged 40-55 years with head and neck cancer. The gene calls are TRBV11-2 and TRBJ1-4; D is possibly TRBD1 (5 bases). CDR3 sequence reads: CASSSLAGRNNEKLFF. CDR3 DNA sequence: TGTGCCAGCAGTTCCCTTGCGGGGCGCAATAATGAAAAACTGTTTTTT.